The 10 T cell receptor beta chains given below trace back to one sample, sequenced in a study of T cell responses to AZD1222 COVID-19 vaccine. Generated by immunoSEQ multiplex PCR, the TCRdb table keeps only in-frame clones and is missing some. This table has some 140,000 clones, about 88% appearing once. The specimen comprised peripheral blood, sampled on day 0 of AZD1222 vaccination. The receptors stem from an adult in good health.

The chain recombines TRBV5-4 with TRBJ2-3; 7 nucleotides line up with TRBD2. Looked up from germline, CDR1 is SGHNT and CDR2 is YYREEE (reference sequence). The J segment lost 5 bases and the V segment lost 0 bases, leaving 6 bases of the junction unmatched. The CDR3 loop spans 15 amino acids. CDR3 nucleotide sequence: TGTGCCAGCAGCTTGGTAGGATCGGGGGGAGATACGCAGTATTTT. This codes for CASSLVGSGGDTQYF.

The V call is TRBV7-8, the J call TRBJ2-1, with 10 bases fitting TRBD1. The V and J ends lost 3 bases and 6 bases, in that order; junction bases with no gene match: 2. The CDR3 totals 14 residues. The germline V gene has CDR1 SGHVS and CDR2 FQNEAQ. The CDR3 loop is CASSLRTGGNEQFF. For the CDR3, the DNA is TGTGCCAGCAGCTTGAGGACAGGGGGCAATGAGCAGTTCTTC.

J is TRBJ2-5 and V is TRBV7-2; 9 positions agree with TRBD2. CDR3 length equals 19 residues. CDR1 is SGHTA, CDR2 FQGNSA, per germline. The ends lost 3 bases at V and 0 bases at J; junction bases unmatched: 14. CDR3: CASSFRLTAGGSNQETQYF. CDR3 nucleotide sequence: TGTGCCAGCAGCTTCAGATTGACAGCGGGGGGCAGTAACCAAGAGACCCAGTACTTC.

The V and J genes are TRBV12-2 and TRBJ2-7; TRBD1 is the table's D call and was not checked against the DNA. TRBV12-2 is a documented pseudogene. The CDR3 has 14 residues. The CDR3 loop reads CASRSRVFPYEQYF. As DNA, the CDR3 is TGTGCAAGTCGCTCCAGGGTCTTTCCCTACGAGCAGTACTTC.

The V and J genes are TRBV9 and TRBJ1-2; maybe TRBD1 (6 bases). The V gene lost 4 bases and the J gene lost 4 bases, with 17 bases spanning the gap. Germline lookup yields CDR1 SGDLS and CDR2 YYNGEE. The CDR3 has 15 amino acids. The CDR3 loop reads CASSREGGRSYGYTF. The CDR3 DNA follows: TGTGCCAGCAGCCGGGAGGGGGGGCGCAGCTATGGCTACACCTTC.

The rearrangement links TRBV5-4 to TRBJ2-7; perhaps TRBD1 as D (7 bases). The V and J ends lost 8 bases and 2 bases respectively, with 20 bases between them. Germline V CDR1 and CDR2: SGHNT, YYREEE (reference sequence). CDR3 length equals 15 residues. The CDR3 loop is CASQSQGGPTYEQYF. The CDR3 coding sequence is TGTGCCAGTCAATCCCAGGGGGGACCTACCTACGAGCAGTACTTC.

This chain uses TRBV25-1 with TRBJ1-4; 7 nucleotides agree with TRBD1. Germline values: CDR1 MGHDK, CDR2 SYGVNS. Losses at the gene ends were 7 bases for V and 0 bases for J; bases not matched to a gene: 14. There are 18 residues in the CDR3. The CDR3, as DNA: TGTGCCAGCACAGGCGAGGGGGCACGTTCTACAACTAATGAAAAACTGTTTTTT. Translated: CASTGEGARSTTNEKLFF.

The CDR3 nucleotides read TGTGCCAGCAGGTCCGGGACAGTTAATTCACCCCTCCACTTT. It is translated as CASRSGTVNSPLHF. V and J are TRBV9 and TRBJ1-6, with 7 bases aligning to TRBD1. This CDR3 has 14 residues. The germline V gene has CDR1 SGDLS and CDR2 YYNGEE. The junction had 5 bases not matched to a gene; V was cut back by 5 bases and J by 6 bases.

This sequence joins TRBV5-6 and TRBJ2-1; D is undetermined. Germline V gene lookup returns CDR1 SGHDT and CDR2 YYEEEE. CDR3 length: 14 residues. Trimming pared 4 bases from V and 9 bases from J, leaving 17 bases between. The CDR3 DNA sequence: TGTGCCAGCAGCGCCGCTATGGGTAAAGCTGAGCAGTTCTTC. The encoded protein is CASSAAMGKAEQFF.

V gene TRBV9 combines with J gene TRBJ2-6; D perhaps matches TRBD1 (8 bases). Per the germline V gene, CDR1 is SGDLS and CDR2 is YYNGEE. This CDR3 region has 20 residues. Trimming cost V 0 bases and J 0 bases, with 19 bases left between them. CDR3: CASSVAPQQGGYSGANVLTF. Written as DNA, the CDR3 is TGTGCCAGCAGCGTAGCCCCGCAACAGGGGGGGTACTCTGGGGCCAACGTCCTGACTTTC.